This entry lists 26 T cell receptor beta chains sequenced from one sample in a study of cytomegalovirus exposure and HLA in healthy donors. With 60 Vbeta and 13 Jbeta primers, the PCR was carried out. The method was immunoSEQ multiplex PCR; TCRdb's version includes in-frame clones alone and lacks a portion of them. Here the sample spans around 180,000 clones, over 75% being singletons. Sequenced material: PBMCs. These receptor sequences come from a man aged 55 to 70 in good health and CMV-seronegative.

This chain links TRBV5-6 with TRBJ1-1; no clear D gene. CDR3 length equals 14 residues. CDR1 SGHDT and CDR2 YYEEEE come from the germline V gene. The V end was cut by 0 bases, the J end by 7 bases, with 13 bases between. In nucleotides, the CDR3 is TGTGCCAGCAGCTTGGTCGGATCGGGGATTGAAGCTTTCTTT. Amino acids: CASSLVGSGIEAFF.

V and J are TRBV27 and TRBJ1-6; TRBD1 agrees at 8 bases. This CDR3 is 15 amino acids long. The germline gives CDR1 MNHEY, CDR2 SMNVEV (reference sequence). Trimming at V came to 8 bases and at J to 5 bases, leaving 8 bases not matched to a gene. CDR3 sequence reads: CASAGQGFNNSPLHF. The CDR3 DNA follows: TGTGCCAGCGCTGGACAGGGCTTCAATAATTCACCCCTCCACTTT.

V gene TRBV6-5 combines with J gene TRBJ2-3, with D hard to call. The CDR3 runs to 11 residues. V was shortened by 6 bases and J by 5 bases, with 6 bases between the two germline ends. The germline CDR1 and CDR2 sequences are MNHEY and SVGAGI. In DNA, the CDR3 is TGTGCCAGCAGGGCTGTAGATACGCAGTATTTT. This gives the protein CASRAVDTQYF.

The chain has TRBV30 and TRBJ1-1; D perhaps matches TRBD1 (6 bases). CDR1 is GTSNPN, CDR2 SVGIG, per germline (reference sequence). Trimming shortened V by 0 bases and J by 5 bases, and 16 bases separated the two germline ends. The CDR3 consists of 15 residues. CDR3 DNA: TGTGCCTGGAGTGTACAGTGGGGGCGAGTGACTGAAGCTTTCTTT. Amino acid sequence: CAWSVQWGRVTEAFF.

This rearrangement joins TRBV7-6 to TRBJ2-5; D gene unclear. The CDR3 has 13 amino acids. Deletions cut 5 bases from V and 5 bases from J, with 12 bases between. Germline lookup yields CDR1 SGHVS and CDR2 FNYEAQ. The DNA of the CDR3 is TGTGCCAGCAGCCTCTTACAGTGGGAGACCCAGTACTTC. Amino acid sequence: CASSLLQWETQYF.

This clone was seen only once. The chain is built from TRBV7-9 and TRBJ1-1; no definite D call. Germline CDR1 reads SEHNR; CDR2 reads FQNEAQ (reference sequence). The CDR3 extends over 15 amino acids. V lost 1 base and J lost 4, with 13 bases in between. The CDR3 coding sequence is TGTGCCAGCAGCTTAGGTCTACAGAACCCCACTGAAGCTTTCTTT. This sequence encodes CASSLGLQNPTEAFF.

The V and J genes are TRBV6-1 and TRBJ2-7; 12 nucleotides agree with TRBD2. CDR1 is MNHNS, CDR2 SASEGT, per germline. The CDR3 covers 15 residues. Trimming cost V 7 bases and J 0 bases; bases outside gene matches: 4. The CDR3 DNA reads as TGTGCCAGCAAGGAACTAGCGGGGGGCTCCTACGAGCAGTACTTC. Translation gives CASKELAGGSYEQYF.

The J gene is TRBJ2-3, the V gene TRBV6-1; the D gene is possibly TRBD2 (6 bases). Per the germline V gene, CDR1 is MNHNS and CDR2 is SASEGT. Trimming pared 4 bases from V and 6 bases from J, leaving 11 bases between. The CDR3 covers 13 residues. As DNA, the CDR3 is TGTGCCAGCAGTGCCTCCCGGGGGGATACGCAGTATTTT. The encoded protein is CASSASRGDTQYF.

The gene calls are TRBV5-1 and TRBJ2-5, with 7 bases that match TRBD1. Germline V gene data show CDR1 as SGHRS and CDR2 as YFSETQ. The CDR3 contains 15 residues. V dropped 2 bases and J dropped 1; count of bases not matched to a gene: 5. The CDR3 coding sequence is TGCGCCAGCAGCTTTTATAACAGGGGCCAAGAGACCCAGTACTTC. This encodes CASSFYNRGQETQYF.

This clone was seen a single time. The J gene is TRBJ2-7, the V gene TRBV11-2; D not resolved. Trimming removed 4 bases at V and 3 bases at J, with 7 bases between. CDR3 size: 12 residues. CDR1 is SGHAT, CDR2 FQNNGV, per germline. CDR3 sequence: CASSSQIYEQYF. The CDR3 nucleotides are TGTGCCAGCAGCTCCCAGATCTACGAGCAGTACTTC.

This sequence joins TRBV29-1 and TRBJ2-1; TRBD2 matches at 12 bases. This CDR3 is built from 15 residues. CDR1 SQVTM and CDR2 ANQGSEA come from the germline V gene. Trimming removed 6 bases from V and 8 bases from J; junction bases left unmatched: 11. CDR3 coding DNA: TGCAGCGTAGCGACTAGCGGGGGATACAGGGATGAGCAGTTCTTC. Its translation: CSVATSGGYRDEQFF.

The CDR3 region is CASSPTGDTQYF. CDR3 bases: TGTGCCAGCAGCCCGACAGGAGATACGCAGTATTTT. The rearrangement uses TRBV7-9 and TRBJ2-3; perhaps TRBD1 as D (6 bases). Trimming removed 5 bases at V and 5 bases at J, with 8 bases between. Germline values: CDR1 SEHNR, CDR2 FQNEAQ (reference sequence). The CDR3 is 12 amino acids.

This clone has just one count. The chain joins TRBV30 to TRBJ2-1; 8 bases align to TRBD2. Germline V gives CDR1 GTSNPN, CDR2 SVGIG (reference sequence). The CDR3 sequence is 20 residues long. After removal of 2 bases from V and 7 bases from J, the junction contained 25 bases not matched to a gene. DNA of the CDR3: TGTGCCTGGAGTACTGCCGGGACTAGGATAAGTCGGAGCCTGATGAATGAGCAGTTCTTC. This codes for CAWSTAGTRISRSLMNEQFF.

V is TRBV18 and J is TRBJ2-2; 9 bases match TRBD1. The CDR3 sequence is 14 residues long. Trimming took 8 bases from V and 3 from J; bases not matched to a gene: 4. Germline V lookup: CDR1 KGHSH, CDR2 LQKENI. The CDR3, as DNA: TGTGCCAGCACGGACAGGGGCCACACCGGGGAGCTGTTTTTT. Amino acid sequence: CASTDRGHTGELFF.

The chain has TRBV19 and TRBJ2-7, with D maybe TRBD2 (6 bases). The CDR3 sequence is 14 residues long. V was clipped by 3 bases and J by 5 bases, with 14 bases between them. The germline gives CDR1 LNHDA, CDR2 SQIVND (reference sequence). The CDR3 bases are TGTGCCAGTAGTATTGCCAGTTGGAGGGACGAGCAGTACTTC. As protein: CASSIASWRDEQYF.

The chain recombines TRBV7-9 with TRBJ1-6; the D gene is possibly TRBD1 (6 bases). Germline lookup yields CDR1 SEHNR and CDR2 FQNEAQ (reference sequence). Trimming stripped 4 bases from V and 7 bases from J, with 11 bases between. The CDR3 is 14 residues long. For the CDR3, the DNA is TGTGCCAGCAGCTCCGGACAGCGAAATTCACCCCTCCACTTT. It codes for CASSSGQRNSPLHF.

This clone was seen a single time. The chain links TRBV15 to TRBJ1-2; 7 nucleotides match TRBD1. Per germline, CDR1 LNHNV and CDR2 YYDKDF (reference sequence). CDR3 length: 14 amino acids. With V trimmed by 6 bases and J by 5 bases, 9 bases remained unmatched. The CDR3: CATRSDRVRYGYTF. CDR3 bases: TGTGCCACCAGAAGTGACAGGGTTCGGTATGGCTACACCTTC.

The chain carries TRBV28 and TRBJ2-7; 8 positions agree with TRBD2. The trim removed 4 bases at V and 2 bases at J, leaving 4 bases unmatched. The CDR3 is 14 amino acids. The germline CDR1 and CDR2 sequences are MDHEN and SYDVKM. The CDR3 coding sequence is TGTGCCAGCAGTTCACTAGCGGCCACCTACGAGCAGTACTTC. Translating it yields CASSSLAATYEQYF.

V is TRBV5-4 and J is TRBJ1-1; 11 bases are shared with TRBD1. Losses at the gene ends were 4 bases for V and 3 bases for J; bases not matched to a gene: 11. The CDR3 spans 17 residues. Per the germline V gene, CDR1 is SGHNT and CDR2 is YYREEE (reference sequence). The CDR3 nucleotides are TGTGCCAGCAGCCTAGGGACAGGGGGAGCAGGACACACTGAAGCTTTCTTT. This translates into CASSLGTGGAGHTEAFF. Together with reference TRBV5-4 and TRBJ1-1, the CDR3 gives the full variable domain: ETGVTQSPTHLIKTRGQQVTLRCSSQSGHNTVSWYQQALGQGPQFIFQYYREEENGRGNFPPRFSGLQFPNYSSELNVNALELDDSALYLCASSLGTGGAGHTEAFFGQGTRLTVV.

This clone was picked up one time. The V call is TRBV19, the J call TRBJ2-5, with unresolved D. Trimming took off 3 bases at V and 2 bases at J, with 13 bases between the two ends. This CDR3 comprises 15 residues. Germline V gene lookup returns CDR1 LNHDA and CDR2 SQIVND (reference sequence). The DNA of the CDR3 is TGTGCCAGTAGTATCATTGGGCAGCCTCAAGAGACCCAGTACTTC. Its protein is CASSIIGQPQETQYF.

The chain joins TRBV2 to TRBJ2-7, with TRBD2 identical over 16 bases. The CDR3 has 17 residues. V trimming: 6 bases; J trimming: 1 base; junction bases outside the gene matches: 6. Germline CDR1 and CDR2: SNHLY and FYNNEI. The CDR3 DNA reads TGTGCCAGCAGACCCGGGACTAGCGGGAGGGCTTCCTACGAGCAGTACTTC. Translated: CASRPGTSGRASYEQYF.

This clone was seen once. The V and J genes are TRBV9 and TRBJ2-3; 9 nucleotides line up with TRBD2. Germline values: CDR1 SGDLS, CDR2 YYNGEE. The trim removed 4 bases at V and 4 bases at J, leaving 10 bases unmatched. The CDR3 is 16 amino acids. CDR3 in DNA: TGTGCCAGCAGCCCGACCGGGGCGGGAGGGCCAGATACGCAGTATTTT. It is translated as CASSPTGAGGPDTQYF. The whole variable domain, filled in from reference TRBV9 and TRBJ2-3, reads DSGVTQTPKHLITATGQRVTLRCSPRSGDLSVYWYQQSLDQGLQFLIQYYNGEERAKGNILERFSAQQFPDLHSELNLSSLELGDSALYFCASSPTGAGGPDTQYFGPGTRLTVL.

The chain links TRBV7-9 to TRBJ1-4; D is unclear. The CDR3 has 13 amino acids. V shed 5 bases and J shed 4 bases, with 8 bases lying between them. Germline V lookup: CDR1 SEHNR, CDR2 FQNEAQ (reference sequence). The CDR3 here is CASSHTDNEKLFF. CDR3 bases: TGTGCCAGCAGCCATACAGATAATGAAAAACTGTTTTTT.

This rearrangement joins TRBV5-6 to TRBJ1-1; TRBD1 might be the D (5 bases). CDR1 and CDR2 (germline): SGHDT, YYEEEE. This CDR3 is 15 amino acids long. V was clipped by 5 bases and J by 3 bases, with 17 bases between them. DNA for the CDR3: TGTGCCAGCAGAAATAAACAGGCTCTTTACACTGAAGCTTTCTTT. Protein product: CASRNKQALYTEAFF.

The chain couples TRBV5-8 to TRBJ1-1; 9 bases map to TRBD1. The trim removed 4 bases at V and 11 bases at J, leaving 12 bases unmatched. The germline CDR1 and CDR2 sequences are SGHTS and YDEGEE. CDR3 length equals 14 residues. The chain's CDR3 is CASSLLMLTGGAFF. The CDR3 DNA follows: TGTGCCAGCAGCCTCCTGATGTTGACAGGGGGGGCTTTCTTT.

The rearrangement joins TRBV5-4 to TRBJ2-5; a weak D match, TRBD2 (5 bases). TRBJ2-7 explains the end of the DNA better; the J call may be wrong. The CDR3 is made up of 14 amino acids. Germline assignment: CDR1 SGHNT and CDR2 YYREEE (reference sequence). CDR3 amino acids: CASSSKLGHYEQYF. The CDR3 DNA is TGTGCCAGCAGCTCCAAACTAGGGCACTACGAGCAGTACTTC.